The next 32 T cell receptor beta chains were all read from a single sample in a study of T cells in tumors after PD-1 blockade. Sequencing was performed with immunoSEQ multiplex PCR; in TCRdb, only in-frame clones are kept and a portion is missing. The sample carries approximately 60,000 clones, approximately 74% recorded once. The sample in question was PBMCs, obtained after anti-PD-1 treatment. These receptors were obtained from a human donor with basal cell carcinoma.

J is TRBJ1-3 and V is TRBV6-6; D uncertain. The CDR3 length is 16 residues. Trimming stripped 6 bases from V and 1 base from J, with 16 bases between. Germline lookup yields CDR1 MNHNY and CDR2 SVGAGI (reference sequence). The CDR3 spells CASSPGEGRSGNTIYF. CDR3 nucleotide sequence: TGTGCCAGCAGCCCCGGGGAGGGAAGATCTGGAAACACCATATATTTT.

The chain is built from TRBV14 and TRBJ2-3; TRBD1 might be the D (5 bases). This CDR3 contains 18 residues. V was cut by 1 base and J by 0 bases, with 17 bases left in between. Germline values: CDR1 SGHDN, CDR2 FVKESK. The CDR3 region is CASSQAPRTSTSTDTQYF. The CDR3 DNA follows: TGTGCCAGCAGCCAAGCCCCGCGGACATCTACTAGCACAGATACGCAGTATTTT.

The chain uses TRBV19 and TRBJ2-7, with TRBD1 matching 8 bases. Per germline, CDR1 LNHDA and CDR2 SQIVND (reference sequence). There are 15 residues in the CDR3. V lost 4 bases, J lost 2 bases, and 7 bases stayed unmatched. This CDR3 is CASSTGQGIAYEQYF. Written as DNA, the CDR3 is TGTGCCAGTAGTACCGGACAGGGAATAGCCTACGAGCAGTACTTC.

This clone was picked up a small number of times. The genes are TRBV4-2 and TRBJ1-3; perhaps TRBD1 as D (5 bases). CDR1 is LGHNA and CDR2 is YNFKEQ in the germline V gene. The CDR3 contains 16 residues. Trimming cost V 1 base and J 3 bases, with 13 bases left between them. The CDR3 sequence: CASSQVQGVGGNTIYF. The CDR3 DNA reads TGTGCCAGCAGCCAAGTCCAGGGAGTTGGTGGAAACACCATATATTTT.

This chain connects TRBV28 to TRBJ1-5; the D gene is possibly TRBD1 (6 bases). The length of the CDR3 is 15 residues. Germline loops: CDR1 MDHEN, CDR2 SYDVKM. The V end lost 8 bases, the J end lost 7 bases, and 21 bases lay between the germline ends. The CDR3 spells CASGQTGMQGQPQHF. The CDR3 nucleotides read TGTGCCAGCGGTCAAACCGGGATGCAGGGGCAGCCCCAGCATTTT.

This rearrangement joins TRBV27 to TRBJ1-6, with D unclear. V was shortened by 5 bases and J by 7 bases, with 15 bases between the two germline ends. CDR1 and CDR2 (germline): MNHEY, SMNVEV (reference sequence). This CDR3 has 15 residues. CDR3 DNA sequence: TGTGCCAGCAGTGCCATTTGGACGGGGAATTCACCCCTCCACTTT. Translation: CASSAIWTGNSPLHF.

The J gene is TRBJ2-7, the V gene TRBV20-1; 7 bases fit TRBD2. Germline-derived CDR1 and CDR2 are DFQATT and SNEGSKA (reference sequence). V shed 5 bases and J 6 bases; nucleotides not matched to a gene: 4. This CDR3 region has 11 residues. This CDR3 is CSAPSGGEQYF. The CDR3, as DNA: TGCAGTGCTCCCTCGGGGGGCGAGCAGTACTTC.

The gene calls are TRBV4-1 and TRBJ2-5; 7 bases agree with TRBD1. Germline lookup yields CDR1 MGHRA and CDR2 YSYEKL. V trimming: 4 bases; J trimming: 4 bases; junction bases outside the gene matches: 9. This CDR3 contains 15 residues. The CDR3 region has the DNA TGCGCCAGCAGCCCTCGACAGGGTGGGCGAGAGACCCAGTACTTC. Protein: CASSPRQGGRETQYF.

The CDR3 loop is CASSYDSGSNEQFF. The CDR3 DNA sequence: TGTGCCAGCAGCTATGACAGTGGTAGCAATGAGCAGTTCTTC. This sequence joins TRBV5-4 and TRBJ2-1; D might be TRBD1 (5 bases). Germline V lookup: CDR1 SGHNT, CDR2 YYREEE (reference sequence). V was shortened by 3 bases and J by 6 bases, with 13 bases between the two germline ends. The CDR3 extends over 14 amino acids. Full variable domain (rest looked up from reference TRBV5-4 and TRBJ2-1): ETGVTQSPTHLIKTRGQQVTLRCSSQSGHNTVSWYQQALGQGPQFIFQYYREEENGRGNFPPRFSGLQFPNYSSELNVNALELDDSALYLCASSYDSGSNEQFFGPGTRLTVL.

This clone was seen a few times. For the CDR3, the DNA is TGTGCCAGCAGCTTAGACGGTTCTAGCGGGGTAAATGAGCAGTTCTTC. Protein sequence: CASSLDGSSGVNEQFF. The chain has TRBV7-2 and TRBJ2-1, with TRBD2 matching over 9 bases. The germline V gene has CDR1 SGHTA and CDR2 FQGNSA. The CDR3 totals 16 residues. The J segment lost 7 bases and the V segment lost 1 base, leaving 8 bases of the junction unmatched.

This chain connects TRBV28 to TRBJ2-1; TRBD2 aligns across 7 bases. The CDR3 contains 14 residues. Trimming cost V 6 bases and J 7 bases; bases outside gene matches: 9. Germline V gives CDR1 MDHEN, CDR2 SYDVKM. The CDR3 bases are TGTGCCAGCAGCTTAGGGACTACCACTAATGAGCAGTTCTTC. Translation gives CASSLGTTTNEQFF.

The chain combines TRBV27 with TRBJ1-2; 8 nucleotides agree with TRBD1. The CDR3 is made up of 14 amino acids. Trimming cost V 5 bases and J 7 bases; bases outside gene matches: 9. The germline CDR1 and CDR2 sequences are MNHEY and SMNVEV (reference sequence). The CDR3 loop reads CASSRRPTGVGYTF. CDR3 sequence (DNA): TGTGCCAGCAGTAGACGACCGACAGGGGTTGGCTACACCTTC.

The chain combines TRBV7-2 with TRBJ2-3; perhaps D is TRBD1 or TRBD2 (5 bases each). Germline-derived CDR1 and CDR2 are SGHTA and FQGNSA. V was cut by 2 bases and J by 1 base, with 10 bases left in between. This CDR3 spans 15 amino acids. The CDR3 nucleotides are TGTGCCAGCAGCTTATCTCAGGGAGGCACAGATACGCAGTATTTT. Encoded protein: CASSLSQGGTDTQYF.

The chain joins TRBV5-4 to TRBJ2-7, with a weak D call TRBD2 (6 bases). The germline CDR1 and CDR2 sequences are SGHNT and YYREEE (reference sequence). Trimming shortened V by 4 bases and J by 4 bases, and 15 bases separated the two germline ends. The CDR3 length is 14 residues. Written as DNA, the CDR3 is TGTGCCAGCAGCCGGGACTCCCAGAAATACGAGCAGTACTTC. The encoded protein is CASSRDSQKYEQYF.

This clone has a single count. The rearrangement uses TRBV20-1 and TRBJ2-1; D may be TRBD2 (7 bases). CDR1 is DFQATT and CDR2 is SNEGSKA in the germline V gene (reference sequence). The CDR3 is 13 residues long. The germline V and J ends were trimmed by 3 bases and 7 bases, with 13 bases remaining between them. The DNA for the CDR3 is TGCAGTGCTAGTGGGGGGGGGCGGAATGAGCAGTTCTTC. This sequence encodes CSASGGGRNEQFF.

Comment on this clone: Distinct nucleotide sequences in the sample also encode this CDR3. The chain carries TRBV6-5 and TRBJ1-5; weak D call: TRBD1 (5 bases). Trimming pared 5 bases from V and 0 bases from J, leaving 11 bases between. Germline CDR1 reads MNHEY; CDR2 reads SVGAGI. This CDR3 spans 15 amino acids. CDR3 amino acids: CASSPGGNSNQPQHF. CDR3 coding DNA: TGTGCCAGCAGTCCCGGGGGAAATAGCAATCAGCCCCAGCATTTT.

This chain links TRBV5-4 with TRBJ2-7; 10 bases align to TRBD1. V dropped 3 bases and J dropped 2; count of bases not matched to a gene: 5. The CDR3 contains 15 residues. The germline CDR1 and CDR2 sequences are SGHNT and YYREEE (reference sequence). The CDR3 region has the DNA TGTGCCAGCAGCTCGGGGGGGACAGGGGCCTACGAGCAGTACTTC. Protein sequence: CASSSGGTGAYEQYF.

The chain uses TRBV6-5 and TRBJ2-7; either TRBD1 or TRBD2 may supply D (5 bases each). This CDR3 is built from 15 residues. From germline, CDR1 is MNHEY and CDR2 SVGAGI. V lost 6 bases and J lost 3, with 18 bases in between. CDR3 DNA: TGTGCCAGCAGCTCCGGGACGTCGGGAATCTACGAGCAGTACTTC. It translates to CASSSGTSGIYEQYF.

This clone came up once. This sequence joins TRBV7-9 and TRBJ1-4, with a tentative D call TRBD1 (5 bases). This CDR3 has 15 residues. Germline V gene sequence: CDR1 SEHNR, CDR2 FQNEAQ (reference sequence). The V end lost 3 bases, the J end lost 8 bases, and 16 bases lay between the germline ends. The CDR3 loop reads CASSLGDRGGEKLFF. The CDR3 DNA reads TGTGCCAGCAGCTTGGGTGACAGAGGAGGGGAAAAACTGTTTTTT.

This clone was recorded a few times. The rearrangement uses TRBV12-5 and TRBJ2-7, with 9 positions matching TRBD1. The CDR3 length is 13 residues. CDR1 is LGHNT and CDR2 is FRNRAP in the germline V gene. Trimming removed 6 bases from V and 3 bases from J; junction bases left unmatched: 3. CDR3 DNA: TGTGCTAGTGGCCGGGGACAGGGCTACGAGCAGTACTTC. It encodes CASGRGQGYEQYF.

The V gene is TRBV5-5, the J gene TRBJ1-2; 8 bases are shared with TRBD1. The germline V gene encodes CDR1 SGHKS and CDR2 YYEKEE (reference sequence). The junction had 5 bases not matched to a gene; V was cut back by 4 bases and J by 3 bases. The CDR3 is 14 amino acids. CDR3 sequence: CASSRQGIYYGYTF. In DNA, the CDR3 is TGTGCCAGCAGCCGACAGGGGATTTACTATGGCTACACCTTC. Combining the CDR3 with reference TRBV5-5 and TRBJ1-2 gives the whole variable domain DAGVTQSPTHLIKTRGQQVTLRCSPISGHKSVSWYQQVLGQGPQFIFQYYEKEERGRGNFPDRFSARQFPNYSSELNVNALLLGDSALYLCASSRQGIYYGYTFGSGTRLTVV.

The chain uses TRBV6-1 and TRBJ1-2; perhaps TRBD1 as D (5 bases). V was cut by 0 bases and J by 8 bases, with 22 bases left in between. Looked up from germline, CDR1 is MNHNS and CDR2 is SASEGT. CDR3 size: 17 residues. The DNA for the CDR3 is TGTGCCAGCAGTGAAGCGCTTCGGGCAGGGCAAACATTAGGCTACACCTTC. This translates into CASSEALRAGQTLGYTF.

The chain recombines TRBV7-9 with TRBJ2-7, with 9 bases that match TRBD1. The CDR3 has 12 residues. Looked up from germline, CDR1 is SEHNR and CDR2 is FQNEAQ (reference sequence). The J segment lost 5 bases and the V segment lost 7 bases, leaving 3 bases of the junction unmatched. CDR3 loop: CASTDRGNEQYF. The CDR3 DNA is TGTGCCAGCACCGACAGGGGGAACGAGCAGTACTTC.

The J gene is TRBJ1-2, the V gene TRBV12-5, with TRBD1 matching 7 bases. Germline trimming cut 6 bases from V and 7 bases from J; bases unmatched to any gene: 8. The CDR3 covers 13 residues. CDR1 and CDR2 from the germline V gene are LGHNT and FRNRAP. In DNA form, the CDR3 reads TGTGCTAGTGGCCTTGACAGGGTTGGTGGCTACACCTTC. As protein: CASGLDRVGGYTF. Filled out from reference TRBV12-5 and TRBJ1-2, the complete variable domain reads DARVTQTPRHKVTEMGQEVTMRCQPILGHNTVFWYRQTMMQGLELLAYFRNRAPLDDSGMPKDRFSAEMPDATLATLKIQPSEPRDSAVYFCASGLDRVGGYTFGSGTRLTVV.

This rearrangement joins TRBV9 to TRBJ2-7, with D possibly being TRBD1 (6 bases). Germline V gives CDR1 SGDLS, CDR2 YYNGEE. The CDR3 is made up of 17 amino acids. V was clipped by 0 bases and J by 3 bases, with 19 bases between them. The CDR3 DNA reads TGTGCCAGCAGCGTAGGTTTAAGTACAGGGTCCTTCTACGAGCAGTACTTC. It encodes CASSVGLSTGSFYEQYF.

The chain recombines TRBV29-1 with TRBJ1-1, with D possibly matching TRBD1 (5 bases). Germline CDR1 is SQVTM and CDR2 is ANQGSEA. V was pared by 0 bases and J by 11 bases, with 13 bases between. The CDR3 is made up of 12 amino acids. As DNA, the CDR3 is TGCAGCGTTGAAGATCAGGGCCTTGGGGCTTTCTTT. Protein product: CSVEDQGLGAFF. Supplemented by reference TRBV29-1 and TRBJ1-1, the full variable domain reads SAVISQKPSRDICQRGTSLTIQCQVDSQVTMMFWYRQQPGQSLTLIATANQGSEATYESGFVIDKFPISRPNLTFSTLTVSNMSPEDSSIYLCSVEDQGLGAFFGQGTRLTVV.

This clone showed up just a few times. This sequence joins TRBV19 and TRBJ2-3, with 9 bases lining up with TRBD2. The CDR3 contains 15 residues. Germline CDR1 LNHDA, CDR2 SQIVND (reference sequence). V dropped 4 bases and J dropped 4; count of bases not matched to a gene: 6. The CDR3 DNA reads TGTGCCAGTAGTACCCTGGCGGGGGGGTCAGATACGCAGTATTTT. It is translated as CASSTLAGGSDTQYF.

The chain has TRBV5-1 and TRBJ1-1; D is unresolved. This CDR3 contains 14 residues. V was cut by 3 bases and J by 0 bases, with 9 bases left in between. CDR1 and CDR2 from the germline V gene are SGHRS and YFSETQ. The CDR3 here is CASSSDPLNTEAFF. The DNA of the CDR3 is TGCGCCAGCAGCTCGGACCCCCTGAACACTGAAGCTTTCTTT.

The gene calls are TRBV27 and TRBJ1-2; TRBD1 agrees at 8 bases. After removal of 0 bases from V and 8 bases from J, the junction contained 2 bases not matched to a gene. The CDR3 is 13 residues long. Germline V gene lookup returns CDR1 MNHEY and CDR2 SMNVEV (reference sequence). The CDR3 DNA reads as TGTGCCAGCAGTTTATCGACAGGGGAAGGCTACACCTTC. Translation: CASSLSTGEGYTF.

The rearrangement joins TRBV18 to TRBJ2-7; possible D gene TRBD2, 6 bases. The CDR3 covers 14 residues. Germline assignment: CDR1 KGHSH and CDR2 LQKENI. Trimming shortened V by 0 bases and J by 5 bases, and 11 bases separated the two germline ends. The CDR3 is CASSPPGDLDEQYF. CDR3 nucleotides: TGTGCCAGCTCACCACCGGGGGACTTGGACGAGCAGTACTTC.

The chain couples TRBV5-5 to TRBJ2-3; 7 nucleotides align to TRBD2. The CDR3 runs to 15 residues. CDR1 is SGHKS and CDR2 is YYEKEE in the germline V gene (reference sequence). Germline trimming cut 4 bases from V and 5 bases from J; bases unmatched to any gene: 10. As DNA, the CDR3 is TGTGCCAGCAGCAGACTGACTAGCATCCAAGATACGCAGTATTTT. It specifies CASSRLTSIQDTQYF.

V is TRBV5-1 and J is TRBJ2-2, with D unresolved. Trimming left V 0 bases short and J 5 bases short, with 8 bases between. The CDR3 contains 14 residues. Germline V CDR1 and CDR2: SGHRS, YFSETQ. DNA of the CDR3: TGCGCCAGCAGCTTGGAGCAGCTGACCGGGGAGCTGTTTTTT. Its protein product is CASSLEQLTGELFF.